The 25 T cell receptor beta chains below all came from one sample that was sequenced in a study of shared clonotypes between healthy human individuals (dated by TCRdb to the early 2020s). The receptor library was made with the immunoSEQ multiplex PCR assay. The table comes from immuneACCESS by way of TCRdb, which keeps in-frame sequences with V and J called. Part of the clones is missing from these tables; in studies checked, under half for an unresolved V gene and the rest for unknown reasons. The sample profile shows 850,000 to 1,200,000 clones; around 76% of them were found once. Roughly 1.4% of the sample belongs to the ten largest clones. The sample consisted of memory CD4+ T cells sorted from blood. The cell subset or site label of this sample denotes: CD45RA-negative fraction. The origin of the receptors is a man between 18 and 29 years old in good health.

The chain employs TRBV6-1 and TRBJ2-5; 9 bases line up with TRBD2. Germline V gene sequence: CDR1 MNHNS, CDR2 SASEGT. The CDR3 is 15 residues long. V dropped 4 bases and J dropped 5; count of bases not matched to a gene: 8. The CDR3 bases are TGTGCCAGCAGTGGGAGTAGCGGGAGATGGGAGACCCAGTACTTC. Protein sequence: CASSGSSGRWETQYF.

The rearrangement joins TRBV18 to TRBJ2-7; D ambiguous. Trimming removed 6 bases at V and 3 bases at J, with 15 bases between. There are 14 residues in the CDR3. Germline V gene lookup returns CDR1 KGHSH and CDR2 LQKENI. Written as DNA, the CDR3 is TGTGCCAGCTCCTATCTACGGTTTAGCTACGAGCAGTACTTC. The encoded protein is CASSYLRFSYEQYF. The full variable domain, completed using reference TRBV18 and TRBJ2-7, is NAGVMQNPRHLVRRRGQEARLRCSPMKGHSHVYWYRQLPEEGLKFMVYLQKENIIDESGMPKERFSAEFPKEGPSILRIQQVVRGDSAAYFCASSYLRFSYEQYFGPGTRLTVT.

The chain carries TRBV27 and TRBJ2-2; D is uncertain. V was trimmed by 6 bases and J by 6 bases, leaving 17 bases between them. CDR1 and CDR2 (germline): MNHEY, SMNVEV (reference sequence). The CDR3 is made up of 15 amino acids. As DNA, the CDR3 is TGTGCCAGCAGCCTCTCTAGTAAGGTCTCCGGGGAGCTGTTTTTT. Translation gives CASSLSSKVSGELFF.

The V gene is TRBV2, the J gene TRBJ2-1; D gene uncertain. CDR1 SNHLY and CDR2 FYNNEI come from the germline V gene. Trimming pared 7 bases from V and 4 bases from J, leaving 11 bases between. CDR3 length equals 13 residues. This chain's CDR3 is CASTADRYNEQFF. The CDR3 DNA follows: TGTGCCAGCACGGCAGATCGATACAATGAGCAGTTCTTC.

J is TRBJ2-2 and V is TRBV4-3; no firm D call. Per germline, CDR1 LGHNA and CDR2 YSLEER. Trimming took off 0 bases at V and 3 bases at J, with 5 bases between the two ends. The CDR3 totals 14 residues. CDR3 region: CASSQEVYTGELFF. DNA of the CDR3: TGCGCCAGCAGCCAAGAGGTCTACACCGGGGAGCTGTTTTTT.

The chain couples TRBV5-1 to TRBJ2-1, with TRBD1 matching over 7 bases. This CDR3 has 15 amino acids. CDR1 is SGHRS and CDR2 is YFSETQ in the germline V gene. The V segment lost 0 bases and the J segment 6 bases; nucleotides outside the gene matches: 6. CDR3 nucleotide sequence: TGCGCCAGCAGCTTGGTGCCGACAGGGCCCAATGAGCAGTTCTTC. This gives the protein CASSLVPTGPNEQFF.

This rearrangement joins TRBV6-6 to TRBJ2-3; D unresolved. V shed 6 bases and J shed 1 base, with 11 bases lying between them. Germline values: CDR1 MNHNY, CDR2 SVGAGI (reference sequence). This CDR3 is 14 amino acids long. The CDR3 coding sequence is TGTGCCAGCAGCCAGGACGGAGGCACAGATACGCAGTATTTT. Encoded protein: CASSQDGGTDTQYF.

The rearrangement joins TRBV7-3 to TRBJ2-6, with 8 bases aligning to TRBD1. The CDR3 is 18 amino acids. V lost 5 bases, J lost 0 bases, and 9 bases stayed unmatched. The germline V gene has CDR1 SGHTA and CDR2 FQGTGA. This CDR3 reads CASSVLGQALSGANVLTF. CDR3 bases: TGTGCCAGCAGCGTACTGGGACAGGCCCTCTCTGGGGCCAACGTCCTGACTTTC.

The rearrangement links TRBV2 to TRBJ2-1; D is uncertain. The CDR3 is made up of 10 amino acids. Between the trimmed V and J ends, which lost 5 bases and 5 bases, there was a span of 1 base. CDR1 and CDR2 from the germline V gene are SNHLY and FYNNEI. CDR3 sequence: CASSNNEQFF. Written as DNA, the CDR3 is TGTGCCAGCAGTAACAATGAGCAGTTCTTC. Supplemented by reference TRBV2 and TRBJ2-1, the full variable domain reads EPEVTQTPSHQVTQMGQEVILRCVPISNHLYFYWYRQILGQKVEFLVSFYNNEISEKSEIFDDQFSVERPDGSNFTLKIRSTKLEDSAMYFCASSNNEQFFGPGTRLTVL.

The chain has TRBV28 and TRBJ2-1; TRBD1 agrees at 8 bases. The CDR3 is 15 amino acids. From germline, CDR1 is MDHEN and CDR2 SYDVKM. The V and J ends lost 5 bases and 4 bases, in that order; junction bases with no gene match: 7. Written as DNA, the CDR3 is TGTGCCAGCAGTCTAGGACAGGGCACTTACAATGAGCAGTTCTTC. Its protein product is CASSLGQGTYNEQFF.

J is TRBJ1-2 and V is TRBV6-5; TRBD1 matches 9 bases. CDR3 size: 15 residues. Germline V gene data show CDR1 as MNHEY and CDR2 as SVGAGI. V trimming: 4 bases; J trimming: 4 bases; junction bases outside the gene matches: 7. The DNA for the CDR3 is TGTGCCAGCAGTTTCTCCGGGACAGGGCCCTATGGCTACACCTTC. Its translation is CASSFSGTGPYGYTF.

This chain links TRBV9 with TRBJ2-7; tentatively, D is TRBD2 (6 bases). Trimming cost V 0 bases and J 2 bases, with 12 bases left between them. This CDR3 is 15 amino acids long. Germline CDR1 is SGDLS and CDR2 is YYNGEE. The CDR3 bases are TGTGCCAGCAGCGTAGCCGGGGGAGTAACCTACGAGCAGTACTTC. It is translated as CASSVAGGVTYEQYF.

About this clone: The identical CDR3 is also encoded by other nucleotide sequences in the sample. The V and J genes are TRBV9 and TRBJ1-3, with D possibly TRBD1 on 6 matching bases. The germline CDR1 and CDR2 sequences are SGDLS and YYNGEE. The CDR3 consists of 14 residues. Trimming stripped 3 bases from V and 2 bases from J, with 9 bases between. In nucleotides, the CDR3 is TGTGCCAGCAGCGAAACAGGGACTGGAAACACCATATATTTT. Residues: CASSETGTGNTIYF.

This clone was observed once. The sample contains more than one DNA sequence encoding this CDR3. V usage is TRBV4-2 and J usage is TRBJ1-2; no clear D. This CDR3 is 14 amino acids long. The germline gives CDR1 LGHNA, CDR2 YNFKEQ. V was shortened by 0 bases and J by 9 bases, with 14 bases between the two germline ends. CDR3 sequence reads: CASSQDFGEARYTF. The CDR3 DNA sequence: TGTGCCAGCAGCCAAGATTTTGGGGAGGCTCGCTACACCTTC.

This chain joins TRBV6-1 and TRBJ1-4; the match to TRBD1 covers 7 bases. This CDR3 spans 15 amino acids. V dropped 2 bases and J dropped 6; count of bases not matched to a gene: 6. CDR1 is MNHNS, CDR2 SASEGT, per germline. The CDR3 DNA reads TGTGCCAGCAGTGAAACAGCAGGGGGGTATGAAAAACTGTTTTTT. This sequence encodes CASSETAGGYEKLFF.

This chain joins TRBV21-1 and TRBJ2-4; the D call in the table, TRBD1, was not verified against the DNA. TRBV21-1 is listed as a pseudogene. This CDR3 region has 15 residues. In DNA, the CDR3 is TGTGCCAGCAGCCAGAGAACAGGTGTCGAAAACATTCAGTACTTC. Amino acid sequence: CASSQRTGVENIQYF.

The V gene is TRBV25-1, the J gene TRBJ1-6; 10 nucleotides line up with TRBD1. The ends lost 6 bases at V and 7 bases at J; junction bases unmatched: 3. There are 14 residues in the CDR3. CDR1 MGHDK and CDR2 SYGVNS come from the germline V gene. This CDR3 reads CASRDRGINSPLHF. DNA of the CDR3: TGTGCCAGCAGGGACAGGGGGATAAATTCACCCCTCCACTTT.

V usage is TRBV4-1 and J usage is TRBJ1-6; possibly TRBD1 for D (5 bases). V was trimmed by 0 bases and J by 10 bases, leaving 16 bases between them. CDR1 is MGHRA, CDR2 YSYEKL, per germline. The CDR3 is made up of 16 amino acids. The CDR3 here is CASSQEGMGRRSPLHF. The CDR3 DNA reads as TGCGCCAGCAGCCAAGAAGGAATGGGACGTAGGTCACCCCTCCACTTT.

This rearrangement joins TRBV15 to TRBJ1-2, with TRBD1 matching 9 bases. The CDR3 totals 16 residues. V was clipped by 2 bases and J by 4 bases; unmatched bases: 8. In germline, CDR1 is LNHNV, CDR2 YYDKDF (reference sequence). The chain's CDR3 is CATSRTRQGEIYGYTF. The CDR3 coding sequence is TGTGCCACCAGCAGAACCCGACAGGGGGAAATCTATGGCTACACCTTC.

The CDR3 protein is CASSNQGATNTEAFF. For the CDR3, the DNA is TGTGCCAGCAGTAACCAGGGGGCGACGAACACTGAAGCTTTCTTT. The chain uses TRBV28 and TRBJ1-1, with 8 bases fitting TRBD1. The CDR3 has 15 residues. Per germline, CDR1 MDHEN and CDR2 SYDVKM. J gave up 1 base and V 5 bases, and 6 bases lay outside the gene matches. The full variable domain, completed using reference TRBV28 and TRBJ1-1, is DVKVTQSSRYLVKRTGEKVFLECVQDMDHENMFWYRQDPGLGLRLIYFSYDVKMKEKGDIPEGYSVSREKKERFSLILESASTNQTSMYLCASSNQGATNTEAFFGQGTRLTVV.

The chain couples TRBV7-2 to TRBJ1-6; D ambiguous. Trimming shortened V by 2 bases and J by 7 bases, and 9 bases separated the two germline ends. CDR1 and CDR2 from the germline V gene are SGHTA and FQGNSA. There are 14 residues in the CDR3. The CDR3 protein is CASSLKGGNSPLHF. DNA for the CDR3: TGTGCCAGCAGCTTAAAGGGCGGGAATTCACCCCTCCACTTT.

Concerning this clone: Other DNA sequences in this sample translate to the same CDR3. The chain recombines TRBV5-1 with TRBJ2-3, with D possibly being TRBD2 (6 bases). Germline V lookup: CDR1 SGHRS, CDR2 YFSETQ. The CDR3 length is 15 residues. V dropped 4 bases and J dropped 2 bases, with 14 bases sitting between them. The CDR3, as DNA: TGCGCCAGCAGCCTCGGGGGAGCGCCCACAGATACGCAGTATTTT. This sequence encodes CASSLGGAPTDTQYF.

The chain combines TRBV19 with TRBJ1-6; 9 bases line up with TRBD1. Losses at the gene ends were 2 bases for V and 7 bases for J; bases not matched to a gene: 3. This CDR3 has 15 residues. Germline-derived CDR1 and CDR2 are LNHDA and SQIVND (reference sequence). The CDR3: CASSIYGQGNSPLHF. CDR3 sequence (DNA): TGTGCCAGTAGTATATACGGACAGGGGAATTCACCCCTCCACTTT. The full variable domain, with the rest looked up from reference TRBV19 and TRBJ1-6, is DGGITQSPKYLFRKEGQNVTLSCEQNLNHDAMYWYRQDPGQGLRLIYYSQIVNDFQKGDIAEGYSVSREKKESFPLTVTSAQKNPTAFYLCASSIYGQGNSPLHFGNGTRLTVT.

The chain employs TRBV7-8 and TRBJ2-7, with TRBD2 matching over 13 bases. Trimming at V came to 3 bases and at J to 0 bases, leaving 8 bases not matched to a gene. This CDR3 is 18 amino acids long. Germline-derived CDR1 and CDR2 are SGHVS and FQNEAQ. The chain's CDR3 is CASSFTGTSGTSSYEQYF. The CDR3 coding sequence is TGTGCCAGCAGCTTCACCGGGACTAGCGGGACCAGCTCCTACGAGCAGTACTTC.

The chain joins TRBV28 to TRBJ2-3; a weak D match, TRBD2 (6 bases). V lost 9 bases to trimming and J lost 1 base, with 17 bases between them. The CDR3 totals 15 residues. CDR1 is MDHEN, CDR2 SYDVKM, per germline. CDR3 region: CASWTNDVRTDTQYF. DNA for the CDR3: TGTGCCAGTTGGACTAACGACGTCCGCACAGATACGCAGTATTTT.